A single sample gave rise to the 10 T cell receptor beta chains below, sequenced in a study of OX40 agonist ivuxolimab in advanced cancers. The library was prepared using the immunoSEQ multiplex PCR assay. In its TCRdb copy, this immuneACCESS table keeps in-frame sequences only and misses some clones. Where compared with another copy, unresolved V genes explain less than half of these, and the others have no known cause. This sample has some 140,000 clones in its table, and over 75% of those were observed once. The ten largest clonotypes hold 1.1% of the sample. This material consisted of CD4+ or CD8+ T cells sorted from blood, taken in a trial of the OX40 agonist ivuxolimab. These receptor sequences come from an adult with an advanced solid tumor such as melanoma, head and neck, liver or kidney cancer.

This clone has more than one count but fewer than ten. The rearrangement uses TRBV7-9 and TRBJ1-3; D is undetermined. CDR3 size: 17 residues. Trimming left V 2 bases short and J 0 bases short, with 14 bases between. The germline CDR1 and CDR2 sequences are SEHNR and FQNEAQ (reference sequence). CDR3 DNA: TGTGCCAGCAGCTTACTGGGTTTCCGAAACTCTGGAAACACCATATATTTT. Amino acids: CASSLLGFRNSGNTIYF. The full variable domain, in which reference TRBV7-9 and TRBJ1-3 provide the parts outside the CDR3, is DTGVSQNPRHKITKRGQNVTFRCDPISEHNRLYWYRQTLGQGPEFLTYFQNEAQLEKSRLLSDRFSAERPKGSFSTLEIQRTEQGDSAMYLCASSLLGFRNSGNTIYFGEGSWLTVV.

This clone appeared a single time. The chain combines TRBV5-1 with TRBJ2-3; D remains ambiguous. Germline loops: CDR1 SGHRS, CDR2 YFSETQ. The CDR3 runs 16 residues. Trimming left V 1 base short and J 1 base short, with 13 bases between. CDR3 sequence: CASSLPDTSRTDTQYF. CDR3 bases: TGCGCCAGCAGCTTGCCAGACACATCTCGCACAGATACGCAGTATTTT.

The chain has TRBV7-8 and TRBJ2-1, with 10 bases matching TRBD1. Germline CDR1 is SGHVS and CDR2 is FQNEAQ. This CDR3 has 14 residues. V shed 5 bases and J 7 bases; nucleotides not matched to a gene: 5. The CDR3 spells CASSIRQGANEQFF. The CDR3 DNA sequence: TGTGCCAGCAGCATCAGACAGGGGGCGAATGAGCAGTTCTTC.

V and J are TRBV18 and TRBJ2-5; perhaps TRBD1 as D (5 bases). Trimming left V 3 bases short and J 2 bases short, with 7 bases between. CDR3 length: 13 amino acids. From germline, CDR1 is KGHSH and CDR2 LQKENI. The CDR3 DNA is TGTGCCAGCTCACCCGACAGACAAGAGACCCAGTACTTC. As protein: CASSPDRQETQYF.

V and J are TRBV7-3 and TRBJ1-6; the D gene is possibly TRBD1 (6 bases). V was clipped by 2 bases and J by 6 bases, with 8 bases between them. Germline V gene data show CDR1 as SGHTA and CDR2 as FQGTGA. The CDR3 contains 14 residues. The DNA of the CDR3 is TGTGCCAGCAGCTTAGGACAGTTTAATTCACCCCTCCACTTT. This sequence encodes CASSLGQFNSPLHF. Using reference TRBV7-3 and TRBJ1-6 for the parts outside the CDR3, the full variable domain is GAGVSQTPSNKVTEKGKYVELRCDPISGHTALYWYRQSLGQGPEFLIYFQGTGAADDSGLPNDRFFAVRPEGSVSTLKIQRTERGDSAVYLCASSLGQFNSPLHFGNGTRLTVT.

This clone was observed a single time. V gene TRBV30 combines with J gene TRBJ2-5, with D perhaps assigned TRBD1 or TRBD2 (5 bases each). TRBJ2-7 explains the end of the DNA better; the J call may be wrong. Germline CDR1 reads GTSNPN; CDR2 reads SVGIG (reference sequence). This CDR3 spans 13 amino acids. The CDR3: CAWSPWGTYEQYF. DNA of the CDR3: TGTGCCTGGAGTCCCTGGGGGACCTACGAGCAGTACTTC.

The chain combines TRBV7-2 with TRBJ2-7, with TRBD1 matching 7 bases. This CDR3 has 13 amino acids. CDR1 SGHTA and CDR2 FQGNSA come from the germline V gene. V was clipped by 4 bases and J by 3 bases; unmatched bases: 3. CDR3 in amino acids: CASSSGQSYEQYF. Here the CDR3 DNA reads TGTGCCAGCAGCTCGGGACAGAGCTACGAGCAGTACTTC. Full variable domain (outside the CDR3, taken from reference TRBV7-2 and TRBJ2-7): GAGVSQSPSNKVTEKGKDVELRCDPISGHTALYWYRQSLGQGLEFLIYFQGNSAPDKSGLPSDRFSAERTGGSVSTLTIQRTQQEDSAVYLCASSSGQSYEQYFGPGTRLTVT.

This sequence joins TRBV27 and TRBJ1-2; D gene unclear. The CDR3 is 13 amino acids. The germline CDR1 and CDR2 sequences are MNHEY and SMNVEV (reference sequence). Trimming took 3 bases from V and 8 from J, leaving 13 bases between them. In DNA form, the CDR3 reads TGTGCCAGCAGTTTTAGCGGCATGGGGGGCTACACCTTC. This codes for CASSFSGMGGYTF.

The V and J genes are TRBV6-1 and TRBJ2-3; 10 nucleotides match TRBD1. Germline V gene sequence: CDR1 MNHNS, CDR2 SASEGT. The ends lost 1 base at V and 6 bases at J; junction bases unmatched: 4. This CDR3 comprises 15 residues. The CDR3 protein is CASSEGTGGPDTQYF. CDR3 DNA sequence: TGTGCCAGCAGTGAAGGGACAGGGGGTCCCGATACGCAGTATTTT.

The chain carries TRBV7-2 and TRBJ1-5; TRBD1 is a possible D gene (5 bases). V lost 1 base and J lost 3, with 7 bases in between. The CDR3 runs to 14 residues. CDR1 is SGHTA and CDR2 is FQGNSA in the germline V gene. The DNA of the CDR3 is TGTGCCAGCAGCTTAGGACAGAACAATCAGCCCCAGCATTTT. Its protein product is CASSLGQNNQPQHF.